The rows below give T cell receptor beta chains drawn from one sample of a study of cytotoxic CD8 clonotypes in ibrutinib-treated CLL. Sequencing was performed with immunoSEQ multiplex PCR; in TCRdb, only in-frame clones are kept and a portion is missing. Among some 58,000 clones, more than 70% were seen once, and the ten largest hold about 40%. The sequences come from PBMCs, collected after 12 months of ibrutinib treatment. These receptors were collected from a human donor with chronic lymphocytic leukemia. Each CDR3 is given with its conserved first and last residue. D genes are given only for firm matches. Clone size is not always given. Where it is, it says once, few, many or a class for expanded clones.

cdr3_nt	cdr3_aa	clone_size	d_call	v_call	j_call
TGCAGCGTTGAAGATCCTCAGTCCCGCAATGAGCAGTTCTTC	CSVEDPQSRNEQFF	once	-	TRBV29-1	TRBJ2-1
TGTGCCAGCAGTTACGGGGGGACGAACATTCAGTACTTC	CASSYGGTNIQYF	-	TRBD2	TRBV27	TRBJ2-4
TGCGCCAGCAGCTCGACAGCGGAAGGCTACGAGCAGTACTTC	CASSSTAEGYEQYF	-	-	TRBV5-1	TRBJ2-7
TGTGCCAGCAGCTACACGGCGGCAGGGGTTGGGAACACTGAAGCTTTCTTT	CASSYTAAGVGNTEAFF	few	-	TRBV7-3	TRBJ1-1
TGTGCCAGCAGCTTCCGAGCGGGAGTCTCTGATACGCAGTATTTT	CASSFRAGVSDTQYF	-	TRBD2	TRBV5-6	TRBJ2-3
TGTGCCAGCAGTTATGTTCCGAACACTGAAGCTTTCTTT	CASSYVPNTEAFF	-	-	TRBV6-5	TRBJ1-1
TGTGCCAGTAGGGATAGGGGTGAGGCGGTTGAAAAACTGTTTTTT	CASRDRGEAVEKLFF	-	-	TRBV19	TRBJ1-4
TGTGCCAGCAGCTTAGGACTAGCTGCCGGGGAGCTGTTTTTT	CASSLGLAAGELFF	-	TRBD2	TRBV11-1	TRBJ2-2
TGCGCCAGCAGCTTGGCAGGGACAGGCGGTGGCTACACCTTC	CASSLAGTGGGYTF	-	TRBD1	TRBV5-1	TRBJ1-2
TGTGCCATCAGTGAGTCTAGGGGCCGGGAGACCCAGTACTTC	CAISESRGRETQYF	-	-	TRBV10-3	TRBJ2-5
TGTGCCAGCAGCTTAGCAGGGCGGGAGACCCAGTACTTC	CASSLAGRETQYF	-	-	TRBV11-3	TRBJ2-5
TGTGCCAGTTTCCTAGGGGGTAGCAATCAGCCCCAGCATTTT	CASFLGGSNQPQHF	-	-	TRBV28	TRBJ1-5
TGTGCCAGCAGAGGACCGGGCCTAAGCACCGGGGAGCTGTTTTTT	CASRGPGLSTGELFF	-	-	TRBV6-5	TRBJ2-2
TGTGCCAGCAGCTACAGGGGTAGCGAGACCCAGTACTTC	CASSYRGSETQYF	-	TRBD1	TRBV2	TRBJ2-5
TGTGCCAGCAGTGATCCCAGGACAGGGGAAGAGACCCAGTACTTC	CASSDPRTGEETQYF	once	TRBD1	TRBV25-1	TRBJ2-5
TGTGCCAGCAGCCACAGGCGAGGGACCACAGATACGCAGTATTTT	CASSHRRGTTDTQYF	-	-	TRBV13	TRBJ2-3